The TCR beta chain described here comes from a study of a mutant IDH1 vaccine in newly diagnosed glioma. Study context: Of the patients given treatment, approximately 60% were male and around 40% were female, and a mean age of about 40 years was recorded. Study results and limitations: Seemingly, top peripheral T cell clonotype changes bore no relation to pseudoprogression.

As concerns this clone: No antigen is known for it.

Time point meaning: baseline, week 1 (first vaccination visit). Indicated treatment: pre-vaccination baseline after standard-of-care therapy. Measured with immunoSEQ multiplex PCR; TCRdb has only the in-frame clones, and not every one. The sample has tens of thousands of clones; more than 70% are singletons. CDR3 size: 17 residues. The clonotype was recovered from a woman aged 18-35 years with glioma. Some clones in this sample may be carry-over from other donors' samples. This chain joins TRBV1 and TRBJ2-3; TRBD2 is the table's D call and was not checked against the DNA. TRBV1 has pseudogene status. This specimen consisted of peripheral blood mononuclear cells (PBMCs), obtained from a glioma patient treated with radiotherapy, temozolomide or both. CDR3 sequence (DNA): TGCACCAGCACCCGGTTCCGACTAGCAAATAGCACAGATACGCAGTATTTT. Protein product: CTSTRFRLANSTDTQYF.